This TCR beta chain was documented in a study of OX40 agonist ivuxolimab in advanced cancers. In terms of the full investigation: The costimulatory receptor OX40 (CD134) was targeted by ivuxolimab, a fully human IgG2 agonistic monoclonal antibody. A male proportion of roughly 80% and a mean age of about 60 years, ranging from about 23 to 90, were recorded for the dose-escalation cohort. Partial responses were achieved by three dose-escalation patients, of whom one had hepatocellular carcinoma and two had cutaneous melanoma. Of the approximately 54 patients in dose escalation, about 20 had hepatocellular carcinoma, approximately 15 had melanoma, 9 had renal cell carcinoma and 9 had head and neck cancer. The paper covers the monotherapy dose-escalation part of the phase I ivuxolimab trial, which included N ≈ 50 patients. Intravenous ivuxolimab was administered to patients every 2 weeks at six dose levels: 0.01, 0.1, 0.3, 1.5, 3 and 10 mg/kg. The purpose of peripheral TCRbeta sequencing was to test whether ivuxolimab changed TCR sequence diversity and led to clonal T-cell expansion. Prior anti-PD-1, anti-PD-L1 or anti-CTLA-4 therapy was permitted, and checkpoint inhibitors had been received by more than 35% of dose-escalation patients.

The CDR3 runs 14 residues from the cysteine to the phenylalanine. The sequence is cut down to CDR3 DNA, 42 bases in frame from base 1. The germline V gene yields KGHSH for CDR1 and LQKENI for CDR2. V is pared back by 2 bases and J by 1 base, with 8 bases lying between the germline termini. The paper as a whole reports these results and caveats: Partial responders in the 0.1-3.0 mg/kg groups had among the lowest normalized peripheral clonal expansion, especially among CD8+ T cells. At doses of 0.1 to 3.0 mg/kg, clonal expansion of both CD4+ and CD8+ blood T cells was observed from baseline to week 6. Antigen specificity was not determined for the clonally expanded peripheral T cells. After ivuxolimab, CD8+ T cells had more expanded clones than CD4+ T cells on average. Low levels of normalized T-cell clonal expansion were also seen in some patients who did not respond.

The trial excluded patients who had a history of autoimmune disease or who were on systemic immunosuppression. Peripheral blood for TCR sequencing was collected from all dose cohorts at baseline, on cycle 4 day 1, and on cycle 7 day 1. The samples were drawn from a first-in-human, open-label, multicenter phase I dose-escalation trial of ivuxolimab. Adults with locally advanced or metastatic melanoma, renal cell carcinoma, hepatocellular carcinoma or head and neck squamous cell carcinoma were enrolled in the trial. Before TCR sequencing, CD4+ T cells and CD8+ T cells from peripheral blood were sorted into separate populations. In the case of this clone: Its target antigen remains unknown. Base quality data are lacking; no much larger clone is found one base away.

For sequencing of the TCRbeta CDR3 region, genomic DNA was extracted from the sorted cells. The immunoSEQ Assay was used to sequence the TCRbeta CDR3 regions. TCRdb retrieved this table from immuneACCESS and kept in-frame rearrangements only. Not all clones are present; in checked studies, unresolved V genes account for under half, and no reason is known for the remainder. The sample contains approximately 24,000 clones, 84% of them found a single time. The ten largest clones represent roughly 16% of the sample. Specimen: CD4+ or CD8+ T cells sorted from blood, collected in a trial of the OX40 agonist ivuxolimab. This TCR derives from an adult with an advanced solid tumor such as melanoma, head and neck, liver or kidney cancer. The chain couples TRBV18 to TRBJ2-5, with no reliable assignment of the D segment. Here is the DNA: TGTGCCAGCTCACCAGGACCGACCCAAGAGACCCAGTACTTC. This yields the protein CASSPGPTQETQYF.